Below are 30 T cell receptor beta chains sequenced from a single sample in a study of CD8 T cells in ankylosing spondylitis (dated by TCRdb to about 2017). The method behind the library was 5' RACE. Sequenced on an Illumina HiSeq 2500. The public sequencing data were trimmed at Q25 with fastp and processed into clonotypes with MiXCR by TCRdb, which kept only in-frame beta chains. All rows with the same CDR3 protein become a single entry with the most common DNA and genes. The sample profile shows about 400,000 distinct CDR3 sequences; 20% of them were found once. Around 12% of the sample lies in the top ten. Material for sequencing was blood, either unsorted or a sorted T cell fraction (not recorded which). Receptor source: a male donor with ankylosing spondylitis or in good health (not recorded which).

The sample holds one count of this clonotype. V usage is TRBV5-6 and J usage is TRBJ2-5; D uncertain. V lost 4 bases and J 2 bases, leaving 9 bases between the germline ends. Germline V gene sequence: CDR1 SGHDT, CDR2 YYEEEE. This CDR3 has 13 amino acids. CDR3 DNA sequence: TGTGCCAGCAGCCTGACCAGTCAAGAGACCCAGTACTTC. Protein: CASSLTSQETQYF.

This clonotype was seen more than once but under ten times. The genes are TRBV12-3 or TRBV12-4 and TRBJ2-7, with D perhaps TRBD1 (5 bases). This CDR3 region has 14 residues. The V end was cut by 3 bases, the J end by 3 bases, with 12 bases between. The CDR3 region is CASSLGRAFYEQYF. The CDR3 nucleotides read TGTGCCAGCAGTTTGGGCAGGGCCTTCTACGAGCAGTACTTC.

CDR3 sequence: CSARGEYTGELFF. The CDR3 DNA follows: TGCAGCGCCCGGGGGGAGTACACCGGGGAGCTGTTTTTT. V and J are TRBV29-1 and TRBJ2-2, with TRBD2 matching over 7 bases. Germline trimming cut 7 bases from V and 3 bases from J; bases unmatched to any gene: 5. The CDR3 is 13 residues long. CDR1 is SQVTM, CDR2 ANQGSEA, per germline.

The chain combines TRBV10-3 with TRBJ2-2; D perhaps matches TRBD2 (6 bases). V dropped 8 bases and J dropped 1 base, with 14 bases sitting between them. The CDR3 spans 15 residues. Germline V CDR1 and CDR2: ENHRY, SYGVKD. The CDR3 region is CAIPRGGGNTGELFF. CDR3 in DNA: TGTGCCATCCCCCGTGGGGGAGGGAACACCGGGGAGCTGTTTTTT.

The chain links TRBV4-1 to TRBJ2-2; 8 bases agree with TRBD2. The CDR3 is 16 residues long. In germline, CDR1 is MGHRA, CDR2 YSYEKL. The trim removed 6 bases at V and 1 base at J, leaving 7 bases unmatched. The CDR3 loop is CASRQPGGLNTGELFF. DNA of the CDR3: TGCGCCAGCAGACAACCGGGGGGGCTGAACACCGGGGAGCTGTTTTTT.

This rearrangement joins TRBV15 to TRBJ2-5; the D gene is possibly TRBD2 (5 bases). V was cut by 1 base and J by 2 bases, with 11 bases left in between. This CDR3 has 15 amino acids. Germline CDR1 and CDR2: LNHNV and YYDKDF (reference sequence). CDR3 sequence: CATSRGVTGQETQYF. The CDR3 nucleotides read TGTGCCACCAGCAGAGGGGTTACGGGGCAAGAGACCCAGTACTTC.

This clonotype was detected only a few times. This chain connects TRBV4-1 to TRBJ1-4; perhaps TRBD1 as D (6 bases). The V gene's germline CDR1 is MGHRA and CDR2 YSYEKL. This CDR3 spans 15 amino acids. The ends were cut back, 5 bases at V and 2 bases at J, with 12 bases in the middle. CDR3 nucleotide sequence: TGCGCCAGCAGCTACTTAGGGGGGACTAATGAAAAACTGTTTTTT. As protein: CASSYLGGTNEKLFF.

This clonotype has only a few counts. The chain uses TRBV7-9 and TRBJ2-5; 11 positions agree with TRBD2. Trimming removed 5 bases from V and 2 bases from J; junction bases left unmatched: 10. The CDR3 has 17 residues. Germline V gene lookup returns CDR1 SEHNR and CDR2 FQNEAQ (reference sequence). The CDR3 DNA sequence: TGTGCCAGCAGCCCGCCACTAGCGGGGGCCGCTCAAGAGACCCAGTACTTC. Residues: CASSPPLAGAAQETQYF.

The V call is TRBV5-1, the J call TRBJ2-2, with 8 nucleotides matching TRBD1. The CDR3 loop spans 15 amino acids. V dropped 1 base and J dropped 5; count of bases not matched to a gene: 4. CDR1 and CDR2 (germline): SGHRS, YFSETQ. Here the CDR3 DNA reads TGCGCCAGCAGCTTGACCCGACAGGGGACCGGGGAGCTGTTTTTT. Its protein is CASSLTRQGTGELFF.

This chain connects TRBV7-9 to TRBJ2-7; D could derive from TRBD1 or TRBD2 (5 bases each). Germline V gene data show CDR1 as SEHNR and CDR2 as FQNEAQ (reference sequence). CDR3 length: 15 residues. V was pared by 4 bases and J by 2 bases, with 15 bases between. The CDR3 DNA reads as TGTGCCAGCAGCTCCATACGGGGCGTAGCCTACGAGCAGTACTTC. Protein product: CASSSIRGVAYEQYF.

The V call is TRBV11-2, the J call TRBJ2-3, with D possibly being TRBD2 (5 bases). The CDR3 extends over 15 amino acids. The germline V gene encodes CDR1 SGHAT and CDR2 FQNNGV. The V and J ends lost 5 bases and 3 bases respectively, with 15 bases between them. CDR3 sequence (DNA): TGTGCCAGCAGCGCCTTGGACTTCCTGACAGATACGCAGTATTTT. Its translation: CASSALDFLTDTQYF.

In this sample, this clonotype turned up many times. The chain joins TRBV28 to TRBJ2-7; the D is unclear. Germline V gene lookup returns CDR1 MDHEN and CDR2 SYDVKM. The CDR3 covers 14 residues. V lost 1 base and J lost 4, with 11 bases in between. CDR3 sequence reads: CASSLSGRVYEQYF. The CDR3 nucleotides are TGTGCCAGCAGTTTATCCGGACGGGTTTACGAGCAGTACTTC.

This chain joins TRBV6-1 and TRBJ1-4; 9 bases align to TRBD1. The V and J ends lost 4 bases and 4 bases, in that order; junction bases with no gene match: 4. This CDR3 region has 15 residues. CDR1 and CDR2 (germline): MNHNS, SASEGT. CDR3 loop: CASSGTGGDNEKLFF. For the CDR3, the DNA is TGTGCCAGCAGTGGAACAGGGGGCGATAATGAAAAACTGTTTTTT.

In this sample, this clonotype turned up a few times. CDR3 nucleotide sequence: TGTGCCAGCAGCTTGGCCACGTCGAAACTGTTTTTT. The encoded protein is CASSLATSKLFF. This chain connects TRBV5-6 to TRBJ1-4; D not certain. This CDR3 has 12 amino acids. Trimming removed 0 bases from V and 11 bases from J, with 8 bases in between. CDR1 is SGHDT, CDR2 YYEEEE, per germline.

The chain combines TRBV7-9 with TRBJ2-7; a weak D match, TRBD1 (5 bases). Germline V gene lookup returns CDR1 SEHNR and CDR2 FQNEAQ (reference sequence). CDR3 length: 13 residues. V was trimmed by 6 bases and J by 6 bases, leaving 15 bases between them. CDR3 amino acids: CASRSSGQGEQYF. In DNA, the CDR3 is TGTGCCAGCAGGTCCAGTGGGCAGGGCGAGCAGTACTTC.

The CDR3 DNA reads TGTGCCAGTATTAATGTACCCGGCCCATACAATGAGCAGTTCTTC. Amino acid sequence: CASINVPGPYNEQFF. This chain uses TRBV19 with TRBJ2-1; D unresolved. The germline V and J ends were trimmed by 7 bases and 4 bases, with 17 bases remaining between them. The CDR3 is made up of 15 amino acids. The germline V gene has CDR1 LNHDA and CDR2 SQIVND (reference sequence).

The rearrangement uses TRBV7-9 and TRBJ2-7, with no clear D. The V end was cut by 5 bases, the J end by 1 base, with 15 bases between. This CDR3 region has 15 residues. Germline values: CDR1 SEHNR, CDR2 FQNEAQ (reference sequence). The CDR3 spells CASSRVGPSSYEQYF. In nucleotides, the CDR3 is TGTGCCAGCAGCCGGGTGGGTCCGTCGTCCTACGAGCAGTACTTC.

This chain uses TRBV15 with TRBJ2-7; D perhaps matches TRBD2 (5 bases). V lost 3 bases, J lost 1 base, and 13 bases lay in between. The germline CDR1 and CDR2 sequences are LNHNV and YYDKDF (reference sequence). This CDR3 spans 15 amino acids. This CDR3 is CATSSAGVGSYEQYF. CDR3 nucleotides: TGTGCCACCAGCAGCGCCGGGGTGGGGTCCTACGAGCAGTACTTC.

This clonotype was found a few times. The chain is built from TRBV10-3 and TRBJ2-7, with D hard to call. CDR1 ENHRY and CDR2 SYGVKD come from the germline V gene. CDR3 length: 14 residues. V lost 2 bases, J lost 0 bases, and 8 bases lay in between. As DNA, the CDR3 is TGTGCCATCAGTGAGGGGGTGATCTCCTACGAGCAGTACTTC. Translation: CAISEGVISYEQYF.

The CDR3 DNA sequence: TGTGCCAGCAGCTTAGATTACCAGCGGGGGTTCAGCTCCTACAATGAGCAGTTCTTC. It encodes CASSLDYQRGFSSYNEQFF. The chain joins TRBV11-2 to TRBJ2-1; 8 nucleotides align to TRBD2. J gave up 0 bases and V 0 bases, and 10 bases lay outside the gene matches. The CDR3 spans 19 residues. Germline assignment: CDR1 SGHAT and CDR2 FQNNGV.

The chain carries TRBV19 and TRBJ2-7, with D possibly being TRBD1 or TRBD2 (5 bases each). Germline-derived CDR1 and CDR2 are LNHDA and SQIVND (reference sequence). Trimming removed 0 bases from V and 0 bases from J, with 9 bases in between. The CDR3 has 15 residues. CDR3 in amino acids: CASSIEGRSSYEQYF. DNA for the CDR3: TGTGCCAGTAGTATAGAGGGACGGAGCTCCTACGAGCAGTACTTC. Full variable domain (missing parts from reference TRBV19 and TRBJ2-7): DGGITQSPKYLFRKEGQNVTLSCEQNLNHDAMYWYRQDPGQGLRLIYYSQIVNDFQKGDIAEGYSVSREKKESFPLTVTSAQKNPTAFYLCASSIEGRSSYEQYFGPGTRLTVT.

There are a few counts of this clonotype. The rearrangement links TRBV5-6 to TRBJ2-2, with 7 bases fitting TRBD1. Trimming removed 3 bases from V and 1 base from J; junction bases left unmatched: 3. Germline loops: CDR1 SGHDT, CDR2 YYEEEE. The length of the CDR3 is 15 residues. The CDR3 region has the DNA TGTGCCAGCAGCTGGGGACAGAGGAACACCGGGGAGCTGTTTTTT. This translates into CASSWGQRNTGELFF. Full variable domain (rest looked up from reference TRBV5-6 and TRBJ2-2): DAGVTQSPTHLIKTRGQQVTLRCSPKSGHDTVSWYQQALGQGPQFIFQYYEEEERQRGNFPDRFSGHQFPNYSSELNVNALLLGDSALYLCASSWGQRNTGELFFGEGSRLTVL.

The CDR3 sequence: CASSEVYSGSYNEQFF. CDR3 in DNA: TGTGCCAGCAGTGAAGTTTATAGCGGGTCCTACAATGAGCAGTTCTTC. V is TRBV2 and J is TRBJ2-1; 7 bases are shared with TRBD2. Germline CDR1 and CDR2: SNHLY and FYNNEI. This CDR3 has 16 amino acids. V shed 1 base and J 1 base; nucleotides not matched to a gene: 4.

The chain has TRBV10-3 and TRBJ1-6; TRBD1 aligns across 8 bases. CDR1 and CDR2 from the germline V gene are ENHRY and SYGVKD. The trim removed 3 bases at V and 12 bases at J, leaving 10 bases unmatched. The CDR3 spans 15 residues. The CDR3 DNA reads TGTGCCATCAGTGATAGGGGGACAGGAGGACTACCCCTCCACTTT. Protein sequence: CAISDRGTGGLPLHF.

V is TRBV3-1 and J is TRBJ2-5; a possible D gene is TRBD1 (7 bases). The CDR3 has 16 residues. The germline CDR1 and CDR2 sequences are LGHDT and YNNKEL (reference sequence). V lost 0 bases, J lost 2 bases, and 13 bases lay in between. The CDR3 loop reads CASSQDPRGRQETQYF. The CDR3 nucleotides read TGTGCCAGCAGCCAAGATCCCAGGGGGAGGCAAGAGACCCAGTACTTC.

The V and J genes are TRBV11-2 and TRBJ1-1; no clear D gene. CDR3 length: 13 residues. V gave up 5 bases and J gave up 1 base, with 8 bases separating them. From germline, CDR1 is SGHAT and CDR2 FQNNGV. The CDR3, as DNA: TGTGCCAGCAGCCCTGAACCGAACACTGAAGCTTTCTTT. Protein product: CASSPEPNTEAFF.

The chain employs TRBV14 and TRBJ2-1; either TRBD1 or TRBD2 may supply D (5 bases each). CDR1 SGHDN and CDR2 FVKESK come from the germline V gene. This CDR3 is 13 amino acids long. With 4 bases removed from V and 9 bases from J, the gap between germline ends came to 13 bases. Here the CDR3 reads CASSPLGAGEQFF. For the CDR3, the DNA is TGTGCCAGCAGCCCACTCGGGGCAGGTGAGCAGTTCTTC.

This clonotype has just a few counts. The chain links TRBV15 to TRBJ2-1, with D perhaps assigned TRBD1 or TRBD2 (5 bases each). The CDR3 has 13 residues. The germline gives CDR1 LNHNV, CDR2 YYDKDF (reference sequence). Trimming removed 5 bases from V and 3 bases from J, with 8 bases in between. CDR3 in amino acids: CATSGTRYNEQFF. The CDR3 DNA is TGTGCCACCAGCGGGACGCGCTACAATGAGCAGTTCTTC.

This clonotype was counted between two and nine times. The chain recombines TRBV6-2 or TRBV6-3 with TRBJ2-7, with no clear D. V lost 7 bases and J 0 bases, leaving 13 bases between the germline ends. The CDR3 length is 14 residues. From germline, CDR1 is MNHEY and CDR2 SVGEGT. The CDR3 loop reads CASMRWGSSYEQYF. CDR3 bases: TGTGCCAGCATGCGGTGGGGAAGCTCCTACGAGCAGTACTTC.

This clonotype has more than one count but fewer than ten. This rearrangement joins TRBV4-2 to TRBJ2-7, with D perhaps TRBD2 (5 bases). V was shortened by 4 bases and J by 1 base, with 14 bases between the two germline ends. The CDR3 loop spans 15 amino acids. CDR1 and CDR2 from the germline V gene are LGHNA and YNFKEQ. Here the CDR3 reads CASSPLGGGSYEQYF. In nucleotides, the CDR3 is TGTGCCAGCAGCCCCCTCGGTGGAGGTTCCTACGAGCAGTACTTC.